This T cell receptor beta chain was captured in a study of PD-1 blockade in classical Hodgkin lymphoma. Overall study: A 3 mg/kg intravenous dose of nivolumab was received by patients every 2 weeks.

Points on this clone: Its antigen is unidentified.

Study results and limitations: Only CD4+ TCR diversity, not CD8+, had risen significantly by C4D1. Anyone who began nivolumab under 1 year after ASCT was excluded. In newly diagnosed patients, baseline TCR diversity was reportedly below that of healthy donors.

Every patient experienced relapse after autologous stem cell transplantation, and brentuximab vedotin exposure varied. Only in-frame clones appear in the TCRdb table, and some are missing; sequencing was by immunoSEQ multiplex PCR. The table records around 96,000 clones, approximately 80% of them present only once. There are 13 residues in the CDR3. Trimming took off 3 bases at V and 4 bases at J, with 9 bases between the two ends. CDR1 and CDR2 (germline): LNHDA, SQIVND (reference sequence). The TCR originated in a human donor with classical Hodgkin lymphoma. The source material was peripheral blood mononuclear cells (PBMCs), sampled at baseline. The V and J genes are TRBV19 and TRBJ1-2; D remains unclear. The CDR3: CASSIGQVYGYTF. Here the CDR3 DNA reads TGTGCCAGTAGTATCGGGCAGGTCTATGGCTACACCTTC. The full variable domain, in which reference TRBV19 and TRBJ1-2 provide the parts outside the CDR3, is DGGITQSPKYLFRKEGQNVTLSCEQNLNHDAMYWYRQDPGQGLRLIYYSQIVNDFQKGDIAEGYSVSREKKESFPLTVTSAQKNPTAFYLCASSIGQVYGYTFGSGTRLTVV.